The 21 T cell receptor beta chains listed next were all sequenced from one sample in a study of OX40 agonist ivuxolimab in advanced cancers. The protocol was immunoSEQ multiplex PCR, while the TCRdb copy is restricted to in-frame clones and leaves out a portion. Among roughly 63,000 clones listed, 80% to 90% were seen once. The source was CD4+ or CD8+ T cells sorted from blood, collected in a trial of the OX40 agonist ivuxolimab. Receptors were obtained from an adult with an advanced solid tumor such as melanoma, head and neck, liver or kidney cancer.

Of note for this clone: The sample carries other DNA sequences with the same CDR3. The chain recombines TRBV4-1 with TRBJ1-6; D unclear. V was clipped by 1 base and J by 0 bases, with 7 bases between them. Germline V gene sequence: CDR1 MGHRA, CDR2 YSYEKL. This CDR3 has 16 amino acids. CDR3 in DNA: TGCGCCAGCAGCCAAGGACCGAGCTCCTATAATTCACCCCTCCACTTT. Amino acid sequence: CASSQGPSSYNSPLHF.

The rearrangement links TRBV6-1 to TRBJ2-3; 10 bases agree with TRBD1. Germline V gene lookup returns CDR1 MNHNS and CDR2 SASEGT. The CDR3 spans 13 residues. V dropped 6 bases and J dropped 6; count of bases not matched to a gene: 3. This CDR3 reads CASRGTGVDTQYF. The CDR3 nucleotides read TGTGCCAGCAGAGGGACAGGGGTCGATACGCAGTATTTT.

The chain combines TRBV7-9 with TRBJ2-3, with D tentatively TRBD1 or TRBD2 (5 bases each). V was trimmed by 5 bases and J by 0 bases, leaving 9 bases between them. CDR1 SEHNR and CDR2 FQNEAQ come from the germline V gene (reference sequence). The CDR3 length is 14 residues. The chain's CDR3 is CASSPGRSTDTQYF. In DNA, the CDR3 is TGTGCCAGCAGCCCGGGGCGTAGCACAGATACGCAGTATTTT. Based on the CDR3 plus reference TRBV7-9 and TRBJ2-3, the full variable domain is DTGVSQNPRHKITKRGQNVTFRCDPISEHNRLYWYRQTLGQGPEFLTYFQNEAQLEKSRLLSDRFSAERPKGSFSTLEIQRTEQGDSAMYLCASSPGRSTDTQYFGPGTRLTVL.

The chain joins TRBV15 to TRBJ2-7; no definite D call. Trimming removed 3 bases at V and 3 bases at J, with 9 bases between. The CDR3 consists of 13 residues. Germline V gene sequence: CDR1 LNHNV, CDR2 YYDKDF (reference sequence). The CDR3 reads CATSSRVGYEQYF. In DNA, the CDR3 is TGTGCCACCAGCAGTAGGGTCGGCTACGAGCAGTACTTC.

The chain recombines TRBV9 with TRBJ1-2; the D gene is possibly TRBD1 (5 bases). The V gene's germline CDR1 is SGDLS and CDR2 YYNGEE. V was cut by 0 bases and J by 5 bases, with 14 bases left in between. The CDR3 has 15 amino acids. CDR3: CASSVATIGVYGYTF. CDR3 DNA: TGTGCCAGCAGCGTAGCTACAATAGGGGTTTATGGCTACACCTTC. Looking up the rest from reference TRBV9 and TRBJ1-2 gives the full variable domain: DSGVTQTPKHLITATGQRVTLRCSPRSGDLSVYWYQQSLDQGLQFLIQYYNGEERAKGNILERFSAQQFPDLHSELNLSSLELGDSALYFCASSVATIGVYGYTFGSGTRLTVV.

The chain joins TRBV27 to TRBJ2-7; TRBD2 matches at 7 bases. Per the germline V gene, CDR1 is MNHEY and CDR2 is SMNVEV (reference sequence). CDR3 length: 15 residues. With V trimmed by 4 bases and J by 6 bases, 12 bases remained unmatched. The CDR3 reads CASSWAPSGNVEQYF. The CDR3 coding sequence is TGTGCCAGCAGTTGGGCCCCAAGCGGGAATGTCGAGCAGTACTTC.

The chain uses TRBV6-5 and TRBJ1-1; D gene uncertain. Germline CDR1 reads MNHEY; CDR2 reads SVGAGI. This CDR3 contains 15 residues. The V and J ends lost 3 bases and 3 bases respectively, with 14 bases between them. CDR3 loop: CASSYLGGSHTEAFF. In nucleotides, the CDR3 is TGTGCCAGCAGTTATCTGGGAGGTAGCCACACTGAAGCTTTCTTT.

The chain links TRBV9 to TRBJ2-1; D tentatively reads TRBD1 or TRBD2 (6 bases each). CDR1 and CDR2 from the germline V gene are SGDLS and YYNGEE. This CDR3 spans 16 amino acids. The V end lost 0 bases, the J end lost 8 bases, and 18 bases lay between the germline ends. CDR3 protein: CASSVGKGGAPHEQFF. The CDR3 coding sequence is TGTGCCAGCAGCGTAGGCAAGGGGGGAGCCCCACATGAGCAGTTCTTC.

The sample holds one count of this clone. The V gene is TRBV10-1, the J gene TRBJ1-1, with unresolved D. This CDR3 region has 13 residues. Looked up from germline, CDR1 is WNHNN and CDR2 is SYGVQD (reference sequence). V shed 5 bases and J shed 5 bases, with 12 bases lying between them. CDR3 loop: CASSLSVGTEAFF. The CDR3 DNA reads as TGCGCCAGCAGTCTCTCAGTGGGGACTGAAGCTTTCTTT.

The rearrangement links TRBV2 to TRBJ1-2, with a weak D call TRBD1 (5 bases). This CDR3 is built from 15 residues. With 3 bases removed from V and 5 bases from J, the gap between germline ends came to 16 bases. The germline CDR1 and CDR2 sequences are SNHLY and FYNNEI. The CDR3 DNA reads TGTGCCAGCAGTGATTCGTCTTTGGGGGGGTATGGCTACACCTTC. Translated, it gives CASSDSSLGGYGYTF.

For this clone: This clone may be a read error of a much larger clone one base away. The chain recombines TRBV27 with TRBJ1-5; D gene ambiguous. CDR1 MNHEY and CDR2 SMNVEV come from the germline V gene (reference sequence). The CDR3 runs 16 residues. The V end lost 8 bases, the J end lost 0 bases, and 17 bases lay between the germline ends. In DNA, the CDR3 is TGTGCCAGCGGCGTCCGTGGGGTGTATAGCAATCAGCCCCAGCATTTT. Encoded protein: CASGVRGVYSNQPQHF.

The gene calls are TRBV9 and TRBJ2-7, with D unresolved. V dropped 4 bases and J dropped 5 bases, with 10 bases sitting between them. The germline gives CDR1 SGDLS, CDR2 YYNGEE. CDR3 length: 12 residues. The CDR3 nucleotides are TGTGCCAGCAGCACCCTATCCCACGAGCAGTACTTC. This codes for CASSTLSHEQYF. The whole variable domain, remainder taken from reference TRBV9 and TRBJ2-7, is DSGVTQTPKHLITATGQRVTLRCSPRSGDLSVYWYQQSLDQGLQFLIQYYNGEERAKGNILERFSAQQFPDLHSELNLSSLELGDSALYFCASSTLSHEQYFGPGTRLTVT.

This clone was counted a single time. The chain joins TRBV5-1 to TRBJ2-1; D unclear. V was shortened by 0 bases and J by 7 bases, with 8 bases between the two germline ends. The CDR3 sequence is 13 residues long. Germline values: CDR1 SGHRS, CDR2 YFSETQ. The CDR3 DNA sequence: TGCGCCAGCAGCTTGGCGGCTACTAATGAGCAGTTCTTC. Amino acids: CASSLAATNEQFF. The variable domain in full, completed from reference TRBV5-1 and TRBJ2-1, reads KAGVTQTPRYLIKTRGQQVTLSCSPISGHRSVSWYQQTPGQGLQFLFEYFSETQRNKGNFPGRFSGRQFSNSRSEMNVSTLELGDSALYLCASSLAATNEQFFGPGTRLTVL.

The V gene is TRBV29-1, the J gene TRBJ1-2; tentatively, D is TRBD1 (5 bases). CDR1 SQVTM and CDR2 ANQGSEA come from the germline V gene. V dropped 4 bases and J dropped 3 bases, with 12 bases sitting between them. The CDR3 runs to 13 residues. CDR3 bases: TGCAGCGTTGGGGGCGGCCAGTACTATGGCTACACCTTC. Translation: CSVGGGQYYGYTF. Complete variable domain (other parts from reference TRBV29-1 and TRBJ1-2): SAVISQKPSRDICQRGTSLTIQCQVDSQVTMMFWYRQQPGQSLTLIATANQGSEATYESGFVIDKFPISRPNLTFSTLTVSNMSPEDSSIYLCSVGGGQYYGYTFGSGTRLTVV.

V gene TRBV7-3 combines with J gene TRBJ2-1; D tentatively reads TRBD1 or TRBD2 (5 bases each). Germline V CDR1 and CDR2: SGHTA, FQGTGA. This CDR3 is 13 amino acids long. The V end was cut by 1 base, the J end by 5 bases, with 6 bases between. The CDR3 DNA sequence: TGTGCCAGCAGCTTAAGAGGGGACAATGAGCAGTTCTTC. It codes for CASSLRGDNEQFF.

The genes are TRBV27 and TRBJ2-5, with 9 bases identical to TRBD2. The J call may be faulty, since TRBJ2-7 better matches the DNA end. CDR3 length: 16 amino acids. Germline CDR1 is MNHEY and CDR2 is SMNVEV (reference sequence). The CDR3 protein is CASSSPRGRASYEQYF. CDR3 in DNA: TGTGCCAGCAGTTCCCCTCGCGGGAGGGCTTCCTACGAGCAGTACTTC.

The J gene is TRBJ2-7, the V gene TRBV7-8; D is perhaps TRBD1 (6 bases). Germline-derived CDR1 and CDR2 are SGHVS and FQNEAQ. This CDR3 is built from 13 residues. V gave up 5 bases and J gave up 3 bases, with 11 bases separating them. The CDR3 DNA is TGTGCCAGCAGCGCCGTGACAGGCTACGAGCAGTACTTC. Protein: CASSAVTGYEQYF.

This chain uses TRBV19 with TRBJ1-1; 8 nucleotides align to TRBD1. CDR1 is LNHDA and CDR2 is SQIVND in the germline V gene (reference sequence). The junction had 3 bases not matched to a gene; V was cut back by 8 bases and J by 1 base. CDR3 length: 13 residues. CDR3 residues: CASGQGANTEAFF. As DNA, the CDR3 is TGTGCCAGTGGCCAGGGGGCGAACACTGAAGCTTTCTTT. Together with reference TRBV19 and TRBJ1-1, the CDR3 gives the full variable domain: DGGITQSPKYLFRKEGQNVTLSCEQNLNHDAMYWYRQDPGQGLRLIYYSQIVNDFQKGDIAEGYSVSREKKESFPLTVTSAQKNPTAFYLCASGQGANTEAFFGQGTRLTVV.

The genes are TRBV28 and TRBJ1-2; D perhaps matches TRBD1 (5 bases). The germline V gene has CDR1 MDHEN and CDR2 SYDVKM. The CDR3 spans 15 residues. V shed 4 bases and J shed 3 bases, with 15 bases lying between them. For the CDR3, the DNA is TGTGCCAGCAGTTCAGGGAGACAGACGGACTATGGCTACACCTTC. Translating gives CASSSGRQTDYGYTF.

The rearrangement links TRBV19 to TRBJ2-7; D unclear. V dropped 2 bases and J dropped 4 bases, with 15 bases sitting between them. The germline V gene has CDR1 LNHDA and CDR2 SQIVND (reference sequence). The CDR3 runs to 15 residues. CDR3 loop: CASSIFLAAPYEQYF. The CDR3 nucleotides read TGTGCCAGTAGTATATTCTTGGCAGCACCGTACGAGCAGTACTTC. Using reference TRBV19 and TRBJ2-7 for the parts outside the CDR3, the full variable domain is DGGITQSPKYLFRKEGQNVTLSCEQNLNHDAMYWYRQDPGQGLRLIYYSQIVNDFQKGDIAEGYSVSREKKESFPLTVTSAQKNPTAFYLCASSIFLAAPYEQYFGPGTRLTVT.

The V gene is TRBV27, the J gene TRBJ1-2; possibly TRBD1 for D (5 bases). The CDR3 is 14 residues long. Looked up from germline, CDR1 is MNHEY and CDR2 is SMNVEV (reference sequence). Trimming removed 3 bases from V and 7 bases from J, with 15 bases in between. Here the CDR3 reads CASSFGGGSSGYTF. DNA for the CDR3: TGTGCCAGCAGTTTTGGCGGGGGGTCGTCTGGCTACACCTTC.